The 15 T cell receptor beta chains in this list originate from one sample, sequenced in a study of blood T cell repertoires in COVID-19. Assay used: immunoSEQ multiplex PCR; TCRdb lists only in-frame clones, some missing. The table shows approximately 280,000 clones, with around 89% occurring only once. The sequencing input was peripheral blood. The receptors shown here come from a man aged 40-55 years with acute or convalescent COVID-19.

The V gene is TRBV6-5, the J gene TRBJ1-5; a weak D match, TRBD1 (5 bases). The CDR3 covers 13 residues. The germline CDR1 and CDR2 sequences are MNHEY and SVGAGI. Trimming left V 6 bases short and J 4 bases short, with 10 bases between. The CDR3 sequence is CASRAGRNQPQHF. For the CDR3, the DNA is TGTGCCAGCAGAGCGGGACGGAATCAGCCCCAGCATTTT.

CDR3 loop: CASSLLANSPLHF. The CDR3 bases are TGTGCCAGCAGCTTATTAGCAAATTCACCCCTCCACTTT. The genes are TRBV11-2 and TRBJ1-6; D ambiguous. The CDR3 length is 13 residues. Trimming took off 2 bases at V and 7 bases at J, with 6 bases between the two ends. The germline V gene encodes CDR1 SGHAT and CDR2 FQNNGV.

The chain joins TRBV5-1 to TRBJ2-2; 10 bases are a match to TRBD1. Per the germline V gene, CDR1 is SGHRS and CDR2 is YFSETQ. With V trimmed by 2 bases and J by 3 bases, 1 base remained unmatched. CDR3 length equals 15 residues. Written as DNA, the CDR3 is TGCGCCAGCAGCTTAGGGACAGGGGACACCGGGGAGCTGTTTTTT. Translation gives CASSLGTGDTGELFF.

This sequence joins TRBV10-3 and TRBJ2-5, with TRBD2 identical over 14 bases. Per the germline V gene, CDR1 is ENHRY and CDR2 is SYGVKD. With 8 bases clipped from V and 3 bases from J, the junction kept 8 bases outside the gene matches. This CDR3 is built from 16 residues. CDR3 nucleotides: TGTGCCATCGGAGGACTAGCGGGGGGATCTGAAGAGACCCAGTACTTC. Protein sequence: CAIGGLAGGSEETQYF.

This clone was seen a single time. The chain combines TRBV3-1 (or the pseudogene TRBV3-2) with TRBJ2-7, with 8 bases aligning to TRBD1. Trimming at V came to 1 base and at J to 7 bases, leaving 6 bases not matched to a gene. Germline V lookup: CDR1 LGHDT, CDR2 YNNKEL (reference sequence). There are 14 residues in the CDR3. CDR3 bases: TGTGCCAGCAGCCAAGCGGCAGGGGGCTTGGAGCAGTACTTC. As protein: CASSQAAGGLEQYF.

This sequence joins TRBV12-5 and TRBJ1-4, with D perhaps TRBD1 (6 bases). The CDR3 covers 14 residues. Germline V lookup: CDR1 LGHNT, CDR2 FRNRAP. V lost 3 bases and J lost 2, with 7 bases in between. The CDR3 bases are TGTGCTAGTGGTTTCGGACAGACTAATGAAAAACTGTTTTTT. The encoded protein is CASGFGQTNEKLFF.

The chain employs TRBV5-8 and TRBJ1-1, with D possibly being TRBD1 (5 bases). CDR3 length equals 15 residues. V was pared by 1 base and J by 1 base, with 11 bases between. Germline V gene data show CDR1 as SGHTS and CDR2 as YDEGEE. CDR3 sequence: CASSLLGDANTEAFF. The CDR3 coding sequence is TGTGCCAGCAGCTTGCTAGGGGATGCGAACACTGAAGCTTTCTTT.

The genes are TRBV11-2 and TRBJ2-7; the D is unclear. Germline CDR1 SGHAT, CDR2 FQNNGV. V lost 0 bases and J 5 bases, leaving 11 bases between the germline ends. There are 14 residues in the CDR3. The CDR3 sequence: CASSLDLEGHEQYF. DNA of the CDR3: TGTGCCAGCAGCTTAGACCTAGAAGGTCACGAGCAGTACTTC.

The chain uses TRBV14 and TRBJ1-6, with 7 bases fitting TRBD1. This CDR3 has 18 amino acids. V lost 0 bases to trimming and J lost 0 bases; unmatched junction nucleotides: 5. Germline V gene sequence: CDR1 SGHDN, CDR2 FVKESK. In DNA form, the CDR3 reads TGTGCCAGCAGCCAAGAGGGACAGTGGAGCTCCTATAATTCACCCCTCCACTTT. Translation: CASSQEGQWSSYNSPLHF.

The chain is built from TRBV5-5 and TRBJ2-1; 9 positions agree with TRBD2. Germline values: CDR1 SGHKS, CDR2 YYEKEE (reference sequence). The V segment lost 2 bases and the J segment 6 bases; nucleotides outside the gene matches: 6. This CDR3 is built from 15 residues. In nucleotides, the CDR3 is TGTGCCAGCAGCTTCCTAGCGGGGCGGGGCAATGAGCAGTTCTTC. This gives the protein CASSFLAGRGNEQFF.

The chain is built from TRBV6-5 and TRBJ1-3; perhaps TRBD1 as D (6 bases). CDR3 length: 14 residues. V was clipped by 5 bases and J by 4 bases, with 12 bases between them. Per the germline V gene, CDR1 is MNHEY and CDR2 is SVGAGI. The CDR3 loop reads CASSLQGTGNTIYF. The CDR3 region has the DNA TGTGCCAGCAGTCTACAGGGAACGGGAAACACCATATATTTT.

The chain is built from TRBV19 and TRBJ2-2; possibly TRBD1 for D (5 bases). The CDR3 contains 15 residues. V was shortened by 4 bases and J by 8 bases, with 17 bases between the two germline ends. CDR1 and CDR2 from the germline V gene are LNHDA and SQIVND (reference sequence). The CDR3 spells CASSSLAGWTGELFF. DNA of the CDR3: TGTGCCAGTAGTAGCTTGGCAGGGTGGACGGGGGAGCTGTTTTTT.

In DNA form, the CDR3 reads TGTGCCAGCAGCCATCCCGGGACAGGGAACTATGGCTACACCTTC. It translates to CASSHPGTGNYGYTF. This rearrangement joins TRBV3-1 (or the pseudogene TRBV3-2) to TRBJ1-2, with 9 bases fitting TRBD1. V shed 3 bases and J 2 bases; nucleotides not matched to a gene: 4. This CDR3 is built from 15 residues. Germline V gene lookup returns CDR1 LGHDT and CDR2 YNNKEL (reference sequence).

This sequence joins TRBV7-6 and TRBJ2-2, with 13 bases fitting TRBD2. Germline lookup yields CDR1 SGHVS and CDR2 FNYEAQ. This CDR3 has 18 residues. Trimming removed 6 bases from V and 1 base from J; junction bases left unmatched: 8. The CDR3 DNA sequence: TGTGCCAGCAGTTCGACTAGCGGGGGGCTTCAGAACACCGGGGAGCTGTTTTTT. Translating gives CASSSTSGGLQNTGELFF.

The CDR3 coding sequence is TGTGCCAGCAGCCCCGAGGGGGCGAGGAACTATGGCTACACCTTC. This encodes CASSPEGARNYGYTF. The gene calls are TRBV6-5 and TRBJ1-2; TRBD1 aligns across 7 bases. This CDR3 has 15 residues. After removal of 6 bases from V and 2 bases from J, the junction contained 9 bases not matched to a gene. The V gene's germline CDR1 is MNHEY and CDR2 SVGAGI.